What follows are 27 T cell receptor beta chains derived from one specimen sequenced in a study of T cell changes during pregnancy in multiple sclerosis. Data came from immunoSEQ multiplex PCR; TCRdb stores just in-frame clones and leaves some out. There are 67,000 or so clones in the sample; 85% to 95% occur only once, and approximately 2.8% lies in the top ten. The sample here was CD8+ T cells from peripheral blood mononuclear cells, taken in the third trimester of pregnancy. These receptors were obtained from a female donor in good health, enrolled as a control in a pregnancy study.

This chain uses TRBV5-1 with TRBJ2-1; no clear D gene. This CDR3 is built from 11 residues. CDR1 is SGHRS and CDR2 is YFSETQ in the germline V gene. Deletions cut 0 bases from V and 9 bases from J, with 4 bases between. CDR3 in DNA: TGCGCCAGCAGCTTGGGCGGTGAGCAGTTCTTC. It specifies CASSLGGEQFF. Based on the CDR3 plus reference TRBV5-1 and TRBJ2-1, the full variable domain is KAGVTQTPRYLIKTRGQQVTLSCSPISGHRSVSWYQQTPGQGLQFLFEYFSETQRNKGNFPGRFSGRQFSNSRSEMNVSTLELGDSALYLCASSLGGEQFFGPGTRLTVL.

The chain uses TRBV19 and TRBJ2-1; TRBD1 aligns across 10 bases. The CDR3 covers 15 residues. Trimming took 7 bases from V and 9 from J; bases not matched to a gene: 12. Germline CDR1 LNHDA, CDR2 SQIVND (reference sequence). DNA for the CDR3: TGTGCCAGTACCCGAGACAGGGGGCCTGGCGGTGAGCAGTTCTTC. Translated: CASTRDRGPGGEQFF.

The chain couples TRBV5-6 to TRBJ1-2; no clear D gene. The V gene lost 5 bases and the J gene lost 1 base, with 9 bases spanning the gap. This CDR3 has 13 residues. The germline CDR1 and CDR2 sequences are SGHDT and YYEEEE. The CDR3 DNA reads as TGTGCCAGCAGATCCAGCGATAACTATGGCTACACCTTC. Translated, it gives CASRSSDNYGYTF.

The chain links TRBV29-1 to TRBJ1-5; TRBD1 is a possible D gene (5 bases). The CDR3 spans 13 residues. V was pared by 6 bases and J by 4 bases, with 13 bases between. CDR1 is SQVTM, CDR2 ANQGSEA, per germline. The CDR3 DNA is TGCAGCGTCGCGGGGGACGGAAATCAGCCCCAGCATTTT. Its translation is CSVAGDGNQPQHF.

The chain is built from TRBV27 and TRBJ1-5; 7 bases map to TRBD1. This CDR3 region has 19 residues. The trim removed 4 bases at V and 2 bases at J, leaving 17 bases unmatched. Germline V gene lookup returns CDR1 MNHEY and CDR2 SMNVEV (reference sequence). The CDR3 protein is CASSSLQGFSSSGNQPQHF. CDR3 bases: TGTGCCAGCAGTTCCTTACAGGGGTTTTCGAGTTCGGGCAATCAGCCCCAGCATTTT.

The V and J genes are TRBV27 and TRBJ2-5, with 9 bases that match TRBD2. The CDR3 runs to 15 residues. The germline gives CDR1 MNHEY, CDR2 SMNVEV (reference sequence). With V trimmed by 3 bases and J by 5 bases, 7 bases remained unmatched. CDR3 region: CASSLGGGAWETQYF. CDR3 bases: TGTGCCAGCAGTTTGGGCGGGGGGGCCTGGGAGACCCAGTACTTC.

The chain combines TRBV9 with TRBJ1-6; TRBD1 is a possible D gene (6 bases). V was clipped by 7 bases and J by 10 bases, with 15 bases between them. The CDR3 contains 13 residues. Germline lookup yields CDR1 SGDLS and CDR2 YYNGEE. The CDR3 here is CASQGLSGSPLHF. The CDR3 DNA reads TGTGCCAGCCAGGGGCTATCGGGGTCACCCCTCCACTTT.

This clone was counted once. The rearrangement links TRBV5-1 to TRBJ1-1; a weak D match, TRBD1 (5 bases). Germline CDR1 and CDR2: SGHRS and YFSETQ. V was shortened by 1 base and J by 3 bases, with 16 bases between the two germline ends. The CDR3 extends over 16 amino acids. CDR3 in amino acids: CASSLSQGGMDTEAFF. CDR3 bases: TGCGCCAGCAGCTTGAGCCAGGGAGGTATGGACACTGAAGCTTTCTTT.

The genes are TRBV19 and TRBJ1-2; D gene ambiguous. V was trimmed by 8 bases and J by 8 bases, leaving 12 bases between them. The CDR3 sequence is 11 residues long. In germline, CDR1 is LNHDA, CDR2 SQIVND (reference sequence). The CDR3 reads CASGRFLGYTF. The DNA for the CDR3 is TGTGCCAGTGGGCGATTCCTGGGCTACACCTTC.

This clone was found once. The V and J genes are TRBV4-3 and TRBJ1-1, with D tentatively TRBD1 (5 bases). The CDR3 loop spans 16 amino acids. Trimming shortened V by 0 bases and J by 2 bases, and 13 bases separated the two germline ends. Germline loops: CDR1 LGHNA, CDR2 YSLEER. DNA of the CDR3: TGCGCCAGCAGCCAAGATGCTTTGACAGAAAACACTGAAGCTTTCTTT. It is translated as CASSQDALTENTEAFF.

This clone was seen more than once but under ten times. The CDR3 spells CASSQTGSGIFPQHF. DNA of the CDR3: TGTGCCAGCAGCCAGACAGGGTCGGGGATTTTTCCCCAGCATTTT. V gene TRBV14 combines with J gene TRBJ1-5; TRBD1 agrees at 7 bases. CDR3 length: 15 amino acids. CDR1 is SGHDN, CDR2 FVKESK, per germline. Trimming at V came to 3 bases and at J to 10 bases, leaving 12 bases not matched to a gene.

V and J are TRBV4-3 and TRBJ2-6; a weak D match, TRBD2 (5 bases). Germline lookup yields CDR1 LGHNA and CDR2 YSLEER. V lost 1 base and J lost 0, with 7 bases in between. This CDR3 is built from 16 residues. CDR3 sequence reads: CASSQGLASGANVLTF. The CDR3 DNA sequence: TGCGCCAGCAGCCAAGGGCTAGCCTCTGGGGCCAACGTCCTGACTTTC.

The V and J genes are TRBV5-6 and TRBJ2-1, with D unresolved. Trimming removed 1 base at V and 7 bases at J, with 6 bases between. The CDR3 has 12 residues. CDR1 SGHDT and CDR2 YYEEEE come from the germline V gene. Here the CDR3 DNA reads TGTGCCAGCAGCTTGTCTGTGAATGAGCAGTTCTTC. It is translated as CASSLSVNEQFF.

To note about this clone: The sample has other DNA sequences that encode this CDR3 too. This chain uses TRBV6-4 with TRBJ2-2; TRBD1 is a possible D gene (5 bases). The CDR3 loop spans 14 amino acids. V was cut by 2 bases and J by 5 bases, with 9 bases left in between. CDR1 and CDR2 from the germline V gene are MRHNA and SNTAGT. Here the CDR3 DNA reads TGTGCCAGCAGTGACAGGGGTGGTACCGGGGAGCTGTTTTTT. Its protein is CASSDRGGTGELFF.

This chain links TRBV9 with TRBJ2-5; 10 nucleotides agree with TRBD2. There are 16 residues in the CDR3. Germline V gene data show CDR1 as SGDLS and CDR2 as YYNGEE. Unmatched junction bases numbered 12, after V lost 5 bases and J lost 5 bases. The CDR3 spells CASSRTSGGAWETQYF. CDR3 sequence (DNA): TGTGCCAGCAGTCGGACAAGCGGGGGGGCGTGGGAGACCCAGTACTTC.

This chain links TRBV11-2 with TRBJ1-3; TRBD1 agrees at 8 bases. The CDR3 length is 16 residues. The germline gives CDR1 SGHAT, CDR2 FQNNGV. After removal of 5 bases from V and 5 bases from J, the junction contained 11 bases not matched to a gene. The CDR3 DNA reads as TGTGCCAGCAGCCCCGACAGGGGCGGTCCCAGAAACACCATATATTTT. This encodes CASSPDRGGPRNTIYF.

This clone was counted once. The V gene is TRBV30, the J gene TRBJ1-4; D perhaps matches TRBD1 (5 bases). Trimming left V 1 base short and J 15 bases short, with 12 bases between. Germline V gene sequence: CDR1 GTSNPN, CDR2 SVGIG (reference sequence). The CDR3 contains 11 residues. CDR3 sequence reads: CAWSAGLGMFF. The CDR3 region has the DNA TGTGCCTGGAGTGCGGGACTGGGCATGTTTTTT.

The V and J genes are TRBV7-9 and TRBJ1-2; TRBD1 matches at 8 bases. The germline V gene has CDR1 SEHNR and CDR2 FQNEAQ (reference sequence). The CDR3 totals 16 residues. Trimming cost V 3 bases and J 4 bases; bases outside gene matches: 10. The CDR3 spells CASSLPWLQGAYGYTF. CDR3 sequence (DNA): TGTGCCAGCAGCTTGCCTTGGTTGCAGGGGGCCTATGGCTACACCTTC.

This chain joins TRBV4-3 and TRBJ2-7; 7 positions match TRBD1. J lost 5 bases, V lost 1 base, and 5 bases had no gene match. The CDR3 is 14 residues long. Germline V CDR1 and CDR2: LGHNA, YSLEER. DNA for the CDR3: TGCGCCAGCAGCCAAGGACAGGGCGGCCACGAGCAGTACTTC. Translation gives CASSQGQGGHEQYF.

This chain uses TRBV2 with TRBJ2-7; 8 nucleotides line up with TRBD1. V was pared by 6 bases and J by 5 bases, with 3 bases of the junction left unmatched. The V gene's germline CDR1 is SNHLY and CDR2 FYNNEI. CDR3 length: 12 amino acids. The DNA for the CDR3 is TGTGCCAGCAGCGTGGACAGGGACGAGCAGTACTTC. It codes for CASSVDRDEQYF. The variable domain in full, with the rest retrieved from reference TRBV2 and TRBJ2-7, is EPEVTQTPSHQVTQMGQEVILRCVPISNHLYFYWYRQILGQKVEFLVSFYNNEISEKSEIFDDQFSVERPDGSNFTLKIRSTKLEDSAMYFCASSVDRDEQYFGPGTRLTVT.

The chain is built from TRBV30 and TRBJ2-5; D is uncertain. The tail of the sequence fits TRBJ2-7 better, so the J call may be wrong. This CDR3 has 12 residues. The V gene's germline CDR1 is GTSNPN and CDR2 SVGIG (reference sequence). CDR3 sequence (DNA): TGTGCCTGGAGTGTTGGGGACTACGAGCAGTACTTC. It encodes CAWSVGDYEQYF.

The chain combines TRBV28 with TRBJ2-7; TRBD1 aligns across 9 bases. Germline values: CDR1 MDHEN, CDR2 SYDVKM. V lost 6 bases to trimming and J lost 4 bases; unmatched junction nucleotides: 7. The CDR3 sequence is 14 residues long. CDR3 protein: CASSFRQGGYEQYF. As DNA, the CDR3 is TGTGCCAGCAGCTTCCGACAGGGGGGGTACGAGCAGTACTTC.

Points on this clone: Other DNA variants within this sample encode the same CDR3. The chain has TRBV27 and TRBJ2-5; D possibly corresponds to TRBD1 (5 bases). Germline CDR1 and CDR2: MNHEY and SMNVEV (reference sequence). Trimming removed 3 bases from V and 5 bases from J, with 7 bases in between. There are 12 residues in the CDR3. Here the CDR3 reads CASSLPGETQYF. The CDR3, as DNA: TGTGCCAGCAGTTTGCCAGGGGAGACCCAGTACTTC.

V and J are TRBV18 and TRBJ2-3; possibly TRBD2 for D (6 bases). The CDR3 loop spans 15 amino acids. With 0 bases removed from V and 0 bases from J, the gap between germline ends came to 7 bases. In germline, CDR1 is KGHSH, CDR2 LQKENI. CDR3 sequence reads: CASSPPRGSTDTQYF. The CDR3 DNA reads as TGTGCCAGCTCACCACCTCGGGGGAGCACAGATACGCAGTATTTT.

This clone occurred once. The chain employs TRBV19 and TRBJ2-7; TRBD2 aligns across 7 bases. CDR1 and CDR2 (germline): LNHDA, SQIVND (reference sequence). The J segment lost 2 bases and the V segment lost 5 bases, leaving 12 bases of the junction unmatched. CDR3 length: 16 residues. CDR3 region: CASSLGGPRSPYEQYF. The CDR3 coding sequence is TGTGCCAGTAGTCTGGGAGGGCCACGTAGTCCCTACGAGCAGTACTTC.

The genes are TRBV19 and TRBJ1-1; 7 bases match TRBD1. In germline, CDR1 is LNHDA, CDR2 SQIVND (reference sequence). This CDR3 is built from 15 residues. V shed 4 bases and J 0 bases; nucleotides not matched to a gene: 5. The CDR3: CASSTRDRLNTEAFF. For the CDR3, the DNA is TGTGCCAGTAGTACAAGGGACAGACTGAACACTGAAGCTTTCTTT. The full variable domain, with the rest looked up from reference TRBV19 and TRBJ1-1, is DGGITQSPKYLFRKEGQNVTLSCEQNLNHDAMYWYRQDPGQGLRLIYYSQIVNDFQKGDIAEGYSVSREKKESFPLTVTSAQKNPTAFYLCASSTRDRLNTEAFFGQGTRLTVV.

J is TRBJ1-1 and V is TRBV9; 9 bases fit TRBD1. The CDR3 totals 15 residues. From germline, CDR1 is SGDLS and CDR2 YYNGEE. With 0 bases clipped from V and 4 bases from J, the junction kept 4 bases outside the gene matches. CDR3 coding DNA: TGTGCCAGCAGCGTAGGGGGACAGGGAAGCACTGAAGCTTTCTTT. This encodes CASSVGGQGSTEAFF.